This TCR beta chain was recovered during a study of T cell responses to AZD1222 COVID-19 vaccine. The overall study: Pooled samples include second doses given at about 4 or 12 weeks. Study findings and constraints: Spike-specific TCR breadth and depth both grew after two AZD1222 doses.

A note on this clone: The antigen is undetermined.

Clones were sequenced by immunoSEQ multiplex PCR, and TCRdb holds only the in-frame ones, with some missing. In the table there are roughly 150,000 clones, 90% of which are singletons. The CDR3 contains 15 residues. Germline loops: CDR1 LGHNA, CDR2 YSLEER. J was trimmed by 6 bases and V by 4 bases; bases with no gene match: 5. This sequence was found in an adult in good health. This rearrangement joins TRBV4-3 to TRBJ2-2; 10 bases are a match to TRBD2. Material: peripheral blood, obtained on day 0 of AZD1222 vaccination. The CDR3 spells CASSPSGRSAGELFF. CDR3 bases: TGCGCCAGCAGCCCTAGCGGGAGATCCGCCGGGGAGCTGTTTTTT.